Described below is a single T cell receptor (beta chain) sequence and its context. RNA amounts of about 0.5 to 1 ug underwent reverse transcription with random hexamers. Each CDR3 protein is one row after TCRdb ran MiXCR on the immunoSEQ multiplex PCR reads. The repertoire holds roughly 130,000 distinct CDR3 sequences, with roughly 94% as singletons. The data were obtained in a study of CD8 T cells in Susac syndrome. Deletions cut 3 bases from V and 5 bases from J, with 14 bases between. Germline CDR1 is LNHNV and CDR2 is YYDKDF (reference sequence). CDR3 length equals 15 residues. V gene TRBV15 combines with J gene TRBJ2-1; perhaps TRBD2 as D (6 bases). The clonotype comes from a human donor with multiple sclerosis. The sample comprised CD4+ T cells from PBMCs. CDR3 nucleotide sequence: TGTGCCACCAGCAGGGCCGGGACTGGAAACAATGAGCAGTTCTTC. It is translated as CATSRAGTGNNEQFF.